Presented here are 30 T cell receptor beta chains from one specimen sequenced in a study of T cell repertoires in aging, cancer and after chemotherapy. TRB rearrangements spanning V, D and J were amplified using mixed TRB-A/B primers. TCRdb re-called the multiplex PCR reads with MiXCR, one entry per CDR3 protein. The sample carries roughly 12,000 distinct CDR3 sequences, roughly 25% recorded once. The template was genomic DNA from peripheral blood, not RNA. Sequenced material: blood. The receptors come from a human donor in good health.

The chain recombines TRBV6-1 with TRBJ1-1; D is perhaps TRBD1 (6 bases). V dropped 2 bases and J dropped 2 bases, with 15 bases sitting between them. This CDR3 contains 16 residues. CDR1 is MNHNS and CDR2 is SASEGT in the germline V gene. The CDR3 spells CASSEYDRRANTEAFF. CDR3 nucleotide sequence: TGTGCCAGCAGTGAATATGACAGGCGAGCTAACACTGAAGCTTTCTTT.

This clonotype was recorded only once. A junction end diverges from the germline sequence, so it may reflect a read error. CDR3 region: CASSSTGGRTGELVF. The CDR3 DNA reads TGCGCCAGCAGCTCGACAGGGGGCCGGACCGGGGAGCTGGTTTTT. This sequence joins TRBV5-1 and TRBJ2-2, with TRBD1 matching 10 bases. CDR3 size: 15 residues. Germline CDR1 SGHRS, CDR2 YFSETQ.

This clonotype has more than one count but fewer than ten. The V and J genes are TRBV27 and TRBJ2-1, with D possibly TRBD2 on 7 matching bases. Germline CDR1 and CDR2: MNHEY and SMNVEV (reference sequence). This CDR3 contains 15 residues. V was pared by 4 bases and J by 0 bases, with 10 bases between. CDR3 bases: TGTGCCAGCAGTTGGGGGGGCGCCTCCTACAATGAGCAGTTCTTC. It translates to CASSWGGASYNEQFF.

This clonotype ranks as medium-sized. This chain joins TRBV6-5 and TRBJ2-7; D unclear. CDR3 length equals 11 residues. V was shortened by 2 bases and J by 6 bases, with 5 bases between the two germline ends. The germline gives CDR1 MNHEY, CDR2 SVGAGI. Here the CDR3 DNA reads TGTGCCAGCAGTTACAGCTCCGAGCAGTACTTC. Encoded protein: CASSYSSEQYF.

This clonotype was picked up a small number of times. The CDR3 here is CAWPGLAGAYLDNEQFF. The CDR3 DNA sequence: TGTGCCTGGCCCGGACTAGCGGGGGCTTACTTGGACAATGAGCAGTTCTTC. The rearrangement joins TRBV30 to TRBJ2-1; TRBD2 matches at 13 bases. Germline lookup yields CDR1 GTSNPN and CDR2 SVGIG (reference sequence). With 5 bases clipped from V and 5 bases from J, the junction kept 12 bases outside the gene matches. The CDR3 runs 17 residues.

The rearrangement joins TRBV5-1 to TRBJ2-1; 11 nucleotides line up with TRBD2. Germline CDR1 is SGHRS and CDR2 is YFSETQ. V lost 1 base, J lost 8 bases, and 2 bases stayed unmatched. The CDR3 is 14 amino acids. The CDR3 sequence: CASSLTSGGYEQFF. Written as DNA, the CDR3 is TGCGCCAGCAGCTTGACTAGCGGGGGATATGAGCAGTTCTTC. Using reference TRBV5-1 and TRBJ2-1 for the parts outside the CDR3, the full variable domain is KAGVTQTPRYLIKTRGQQVTLSCSPISGHRSVSWYQQTPGQGLQFLFEYFSETQRNKGNFPGRFSGRQFSNSRSEMNVSTLELGDSALYLCASSLTSGGYEQFFGPGTRLTVL.

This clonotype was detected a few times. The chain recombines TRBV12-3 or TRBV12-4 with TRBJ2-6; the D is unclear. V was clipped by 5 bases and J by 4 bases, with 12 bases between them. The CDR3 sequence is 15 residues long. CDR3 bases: TGTGCCAGCAGTATCACAGTTTCCGGGGCCAACGTCCTGACTTTC. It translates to CASSITVSGANVLTF.

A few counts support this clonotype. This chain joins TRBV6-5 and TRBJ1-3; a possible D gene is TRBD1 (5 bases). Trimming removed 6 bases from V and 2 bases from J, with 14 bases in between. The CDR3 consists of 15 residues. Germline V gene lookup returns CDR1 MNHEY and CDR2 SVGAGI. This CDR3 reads CASSRLGTAGNTIYF. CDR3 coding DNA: TGTGCCAGCAGCCGACTCGGGACGGCTGGAAACACCATATATTTT.

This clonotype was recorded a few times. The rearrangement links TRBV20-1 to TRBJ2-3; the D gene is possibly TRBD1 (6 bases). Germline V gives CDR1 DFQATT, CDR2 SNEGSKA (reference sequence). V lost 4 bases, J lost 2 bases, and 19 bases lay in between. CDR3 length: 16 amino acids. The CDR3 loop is CSATGQRLLNTDTQYF. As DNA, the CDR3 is TGCAGTGCTACCGGACAGCGACTACTTAACACAGATACGCAGTATTTT.

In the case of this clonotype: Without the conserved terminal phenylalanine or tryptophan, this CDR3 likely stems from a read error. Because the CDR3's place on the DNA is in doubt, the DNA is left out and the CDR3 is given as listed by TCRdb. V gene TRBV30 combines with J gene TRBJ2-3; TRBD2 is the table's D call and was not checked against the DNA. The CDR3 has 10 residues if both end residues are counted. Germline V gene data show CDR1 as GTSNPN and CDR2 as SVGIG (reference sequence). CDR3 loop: CAWSNDRGGV.

The CDR3 region has the DNA TGTGCCAGCAGCGCACAGGGATTATCACCCCTCCACTTT. It codes for CASSAQGLSPLHF. This chain uses TRBV7-3 with TRBJ1-6, with TRBD1 as a possible D gene (6 bases). The V end lost 5 bases, the J end lost 10 bases, and 12 bases lay between the germline ends. This CDR3 is 13 amino acids long. From germline, CDR1 is SGHTA and CDR2 FQGTGA.

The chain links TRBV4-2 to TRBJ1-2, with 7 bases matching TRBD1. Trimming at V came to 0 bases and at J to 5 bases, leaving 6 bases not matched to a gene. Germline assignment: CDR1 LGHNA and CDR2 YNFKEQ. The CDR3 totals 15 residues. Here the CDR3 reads CASSQDTQGVYGYTF. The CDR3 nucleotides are TGTGCCAGCAGCCAAGATACTCAGGGGGTTTATGGCTACACCTTC.

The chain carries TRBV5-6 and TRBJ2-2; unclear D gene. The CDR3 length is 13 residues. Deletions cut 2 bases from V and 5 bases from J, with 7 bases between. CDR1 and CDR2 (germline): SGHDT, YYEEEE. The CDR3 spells CASSFRVTGELFF. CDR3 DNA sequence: TGTGCCAGCAGCTTCAGAGTTACCGGGGAGCTGTTTTTT. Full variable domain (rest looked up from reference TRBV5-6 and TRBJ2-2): DAGVTQSPTHLIKTRGQQVTLRCSPKSGHDTVSWYQQALGQGPQFIFQYYEEEERQRGNFPDRFSGHQFPNYSSELNVNALLLGDSALYLCASSFRVTGELFFGEGSRLTVL.

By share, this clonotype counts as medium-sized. The CDR3 DNA follows: TGTGCCAGTAGTCCCACAGGGGGCGACGGGACCCAGTACTTC. Translation gives CASSPTGGDGTQYF. This rearrangement joins TRBV19 to TRBJ2-5; TRBD1 agrees at 9 bases. Germline V gene lookup returns CDR1 LNHDA and CDR2 SQIVND (reference sequence). The V gene end was trimmed by 5 bases and the J gene end by 7 bases; junction bases not matched to a gene: 8. CDR3 length equals 14 residues.

The CDR3 spells CASSLALGPNSPLHF. CDR3 DNA sequence: TGCGCCAGCAGCTTGGCCCTGGGTCCTAATTCACCCCTCCACTTT. The chain links TRBV5-1 to TRBJ1-6; no firm D call. Trimming stripped 0 bases from V and 6 bases from J, with 10 bases between. Looked up from germline, CDR1 is SGHRS and CDR2 is YFSETQ. CDR3 length: 15 residues.

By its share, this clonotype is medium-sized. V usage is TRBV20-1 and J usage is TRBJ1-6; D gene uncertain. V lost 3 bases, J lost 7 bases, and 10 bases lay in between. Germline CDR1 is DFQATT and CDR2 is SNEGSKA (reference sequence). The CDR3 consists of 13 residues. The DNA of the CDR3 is TGCAGTGCTAGCCAGGAGACCAATTCACCCCTCCACTTT. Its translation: CSASQETNSPLHF.

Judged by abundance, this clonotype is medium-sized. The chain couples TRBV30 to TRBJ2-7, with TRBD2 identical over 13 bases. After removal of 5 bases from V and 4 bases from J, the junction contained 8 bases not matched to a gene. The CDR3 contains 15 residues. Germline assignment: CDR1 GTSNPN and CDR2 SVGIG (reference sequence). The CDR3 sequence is CAWGLLAGGIYEQYF. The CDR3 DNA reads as TGTGCCTGGGGGTTACTAGCGGGGGGGATTTACGAGCAGTACTTC.

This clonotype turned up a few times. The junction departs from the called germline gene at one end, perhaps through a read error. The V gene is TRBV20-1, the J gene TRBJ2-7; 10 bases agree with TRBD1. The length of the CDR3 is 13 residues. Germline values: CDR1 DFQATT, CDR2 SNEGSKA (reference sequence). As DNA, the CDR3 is TGCAGTGCTGGAGACAGGGGGCTATACGAGCAGTACTTC. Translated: CSAGDRGLYEQYF.

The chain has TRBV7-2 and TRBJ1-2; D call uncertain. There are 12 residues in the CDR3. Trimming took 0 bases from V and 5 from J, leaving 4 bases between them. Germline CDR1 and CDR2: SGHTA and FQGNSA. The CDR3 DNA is TGTGCCAGCAGCTTAGCCGCGTATGGCTACACCTTC. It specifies CASSLAAYGYTF. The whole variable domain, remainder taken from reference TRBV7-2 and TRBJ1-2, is GAGVSQSPSNKVTEKGKDVELRCDPISGHTALYWYRQSLGQGLEFLIYFQGNSAPDKSGLPSDRFSAERTGGSVSTLTIQRTQQEDSAVYLCASSLAAYGYTFGSGTRLTVV.

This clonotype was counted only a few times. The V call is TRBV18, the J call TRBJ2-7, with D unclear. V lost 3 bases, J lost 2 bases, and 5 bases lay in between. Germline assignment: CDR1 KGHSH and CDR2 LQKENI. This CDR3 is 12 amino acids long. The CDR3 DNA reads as TGTGCCAGCTCACCGGATCCCTACGAGCAGTACTTC. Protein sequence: CASSPDPYEQYF.

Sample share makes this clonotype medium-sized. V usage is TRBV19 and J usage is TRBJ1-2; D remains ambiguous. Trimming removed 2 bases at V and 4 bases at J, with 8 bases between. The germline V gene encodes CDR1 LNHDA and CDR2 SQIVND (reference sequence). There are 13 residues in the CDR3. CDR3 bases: TGTGCCAGTAGTATATCAGATTCCTATGGCTACACCTTC. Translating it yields CASSISDSYGYTF.

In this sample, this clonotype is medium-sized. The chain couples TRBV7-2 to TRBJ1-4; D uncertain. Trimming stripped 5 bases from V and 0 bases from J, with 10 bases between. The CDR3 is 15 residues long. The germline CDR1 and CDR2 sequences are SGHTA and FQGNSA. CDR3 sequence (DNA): TGTGCCAGCAGCCAACAAGGTGCAACTAATGAAAAACTGTTTTTT. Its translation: CASSQQGATNEKLFF.

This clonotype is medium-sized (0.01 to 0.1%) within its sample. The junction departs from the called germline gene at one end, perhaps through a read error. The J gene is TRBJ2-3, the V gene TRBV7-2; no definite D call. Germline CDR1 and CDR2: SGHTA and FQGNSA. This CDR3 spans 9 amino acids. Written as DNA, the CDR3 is TGTGCCAGTCCAGATACGCAGTCTTTT. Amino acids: CASPDTQSF. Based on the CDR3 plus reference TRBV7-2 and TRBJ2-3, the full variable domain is GAGVSQSPSNKVTEKGKDVELRCDPISGHTALYWYRQSLGQGLEFLIYFQGNSAPDKSGLPSDRFSAERTGGSVSTLTIQRTQQEDSAVYLCASPDTQSFGPGTRLTVL.

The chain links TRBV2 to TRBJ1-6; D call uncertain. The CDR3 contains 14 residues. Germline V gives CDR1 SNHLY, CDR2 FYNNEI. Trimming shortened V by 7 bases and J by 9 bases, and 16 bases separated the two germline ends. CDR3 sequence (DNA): TGTGCCAGCAACCTGTATGAGACGGGTTCACCCCTCCACTTT. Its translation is CASNLYETGSPLHF.

The CDR3 loop is CAWSDPRRATNEKLFF. CDR3 nucleotide sequence: TGTGCCTGGAGCGATCCTCGACGGGCAACTAATGAAAAACTGTTTTTT. This rearrangement joins TRBV30 to TRBJ1-4; D gene uncertain. Germline CDR1 is GTSNPN and CDR2 is SVGIG (reference sequence). The V end was cut by 3 bases, the J end by 0 bases, with 14 bases between. CDR3 size: 16 residues. The whole variable domain, filled in from reference TRBV30 and TRBJ1-4, reads SQTIHQWPATLVQPVGSPLSLECTVEGTSNPNLYWYRQAAGRGLQLLFYSVGIGQISSEVPQNLSASRPQDRQFILSSKKLLLSDSGFYLCAWSDPRRATNEKLFFGSGTQLSVL.

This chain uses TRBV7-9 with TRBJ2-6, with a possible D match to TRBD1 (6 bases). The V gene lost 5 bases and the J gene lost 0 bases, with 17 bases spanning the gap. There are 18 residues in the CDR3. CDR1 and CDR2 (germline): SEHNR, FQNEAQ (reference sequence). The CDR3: CASSPILQGYSGANVLTF. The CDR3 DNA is TGTGCCAGCAGCCCTATTTTACAGGGTTACTCTGGGGCCAACGTCCTGACTTTC.

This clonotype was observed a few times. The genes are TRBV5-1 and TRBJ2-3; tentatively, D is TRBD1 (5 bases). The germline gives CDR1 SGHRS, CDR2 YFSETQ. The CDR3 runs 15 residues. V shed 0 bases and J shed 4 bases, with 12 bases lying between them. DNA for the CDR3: TGCGCCAGCAGCTTGGTGCGGACACAAGCAGATACGCAGTATTTT. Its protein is CASSLVRTQADTQYF.

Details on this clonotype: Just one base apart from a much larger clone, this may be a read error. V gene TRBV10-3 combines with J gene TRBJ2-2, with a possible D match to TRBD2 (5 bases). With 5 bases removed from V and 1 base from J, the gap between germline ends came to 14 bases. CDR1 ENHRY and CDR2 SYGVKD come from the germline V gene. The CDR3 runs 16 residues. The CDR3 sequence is CAISYSGAGNTGELFF. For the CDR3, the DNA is TGTGCCATCAGTTACTCTGGCGCGGGGAACACCGGGGAGCTGTTTTTT.

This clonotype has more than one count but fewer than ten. The CDR3 loop reads CASSFRGNIQYF. In nucleotides, the CDR3 is TGTGCCAGCAGTTTCAGGGGAAACATTCAGTACTTC. The V and J genes are TRBV28 and TRBJ2-4; tentatively, D is TRBD1 (6 bases). The ends were cut back, 3 bases at V and 6 bases at J, with 6 bases in the middle. CDR1 is MDHEN, CDR2 SYDVKM, per germline. This CDR3 has 12 amino acids.

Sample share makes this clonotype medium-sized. CDR3 nucleotides: TGTGCCAGCAGCACGACAGGGCCCTATGGCTACACCTTC. Protein sequence: CASSTTGPYGYTF. This rearrangement joins TRBV12-3 or TRBV12-4 to TRBJ1-2; 7 nucleotides agree with TRBD1. This CDR3 spans 13 amino acids. Trimming at V came to 6 bases and at J to 4 bases, leaving 5 bases not matched to a gene.